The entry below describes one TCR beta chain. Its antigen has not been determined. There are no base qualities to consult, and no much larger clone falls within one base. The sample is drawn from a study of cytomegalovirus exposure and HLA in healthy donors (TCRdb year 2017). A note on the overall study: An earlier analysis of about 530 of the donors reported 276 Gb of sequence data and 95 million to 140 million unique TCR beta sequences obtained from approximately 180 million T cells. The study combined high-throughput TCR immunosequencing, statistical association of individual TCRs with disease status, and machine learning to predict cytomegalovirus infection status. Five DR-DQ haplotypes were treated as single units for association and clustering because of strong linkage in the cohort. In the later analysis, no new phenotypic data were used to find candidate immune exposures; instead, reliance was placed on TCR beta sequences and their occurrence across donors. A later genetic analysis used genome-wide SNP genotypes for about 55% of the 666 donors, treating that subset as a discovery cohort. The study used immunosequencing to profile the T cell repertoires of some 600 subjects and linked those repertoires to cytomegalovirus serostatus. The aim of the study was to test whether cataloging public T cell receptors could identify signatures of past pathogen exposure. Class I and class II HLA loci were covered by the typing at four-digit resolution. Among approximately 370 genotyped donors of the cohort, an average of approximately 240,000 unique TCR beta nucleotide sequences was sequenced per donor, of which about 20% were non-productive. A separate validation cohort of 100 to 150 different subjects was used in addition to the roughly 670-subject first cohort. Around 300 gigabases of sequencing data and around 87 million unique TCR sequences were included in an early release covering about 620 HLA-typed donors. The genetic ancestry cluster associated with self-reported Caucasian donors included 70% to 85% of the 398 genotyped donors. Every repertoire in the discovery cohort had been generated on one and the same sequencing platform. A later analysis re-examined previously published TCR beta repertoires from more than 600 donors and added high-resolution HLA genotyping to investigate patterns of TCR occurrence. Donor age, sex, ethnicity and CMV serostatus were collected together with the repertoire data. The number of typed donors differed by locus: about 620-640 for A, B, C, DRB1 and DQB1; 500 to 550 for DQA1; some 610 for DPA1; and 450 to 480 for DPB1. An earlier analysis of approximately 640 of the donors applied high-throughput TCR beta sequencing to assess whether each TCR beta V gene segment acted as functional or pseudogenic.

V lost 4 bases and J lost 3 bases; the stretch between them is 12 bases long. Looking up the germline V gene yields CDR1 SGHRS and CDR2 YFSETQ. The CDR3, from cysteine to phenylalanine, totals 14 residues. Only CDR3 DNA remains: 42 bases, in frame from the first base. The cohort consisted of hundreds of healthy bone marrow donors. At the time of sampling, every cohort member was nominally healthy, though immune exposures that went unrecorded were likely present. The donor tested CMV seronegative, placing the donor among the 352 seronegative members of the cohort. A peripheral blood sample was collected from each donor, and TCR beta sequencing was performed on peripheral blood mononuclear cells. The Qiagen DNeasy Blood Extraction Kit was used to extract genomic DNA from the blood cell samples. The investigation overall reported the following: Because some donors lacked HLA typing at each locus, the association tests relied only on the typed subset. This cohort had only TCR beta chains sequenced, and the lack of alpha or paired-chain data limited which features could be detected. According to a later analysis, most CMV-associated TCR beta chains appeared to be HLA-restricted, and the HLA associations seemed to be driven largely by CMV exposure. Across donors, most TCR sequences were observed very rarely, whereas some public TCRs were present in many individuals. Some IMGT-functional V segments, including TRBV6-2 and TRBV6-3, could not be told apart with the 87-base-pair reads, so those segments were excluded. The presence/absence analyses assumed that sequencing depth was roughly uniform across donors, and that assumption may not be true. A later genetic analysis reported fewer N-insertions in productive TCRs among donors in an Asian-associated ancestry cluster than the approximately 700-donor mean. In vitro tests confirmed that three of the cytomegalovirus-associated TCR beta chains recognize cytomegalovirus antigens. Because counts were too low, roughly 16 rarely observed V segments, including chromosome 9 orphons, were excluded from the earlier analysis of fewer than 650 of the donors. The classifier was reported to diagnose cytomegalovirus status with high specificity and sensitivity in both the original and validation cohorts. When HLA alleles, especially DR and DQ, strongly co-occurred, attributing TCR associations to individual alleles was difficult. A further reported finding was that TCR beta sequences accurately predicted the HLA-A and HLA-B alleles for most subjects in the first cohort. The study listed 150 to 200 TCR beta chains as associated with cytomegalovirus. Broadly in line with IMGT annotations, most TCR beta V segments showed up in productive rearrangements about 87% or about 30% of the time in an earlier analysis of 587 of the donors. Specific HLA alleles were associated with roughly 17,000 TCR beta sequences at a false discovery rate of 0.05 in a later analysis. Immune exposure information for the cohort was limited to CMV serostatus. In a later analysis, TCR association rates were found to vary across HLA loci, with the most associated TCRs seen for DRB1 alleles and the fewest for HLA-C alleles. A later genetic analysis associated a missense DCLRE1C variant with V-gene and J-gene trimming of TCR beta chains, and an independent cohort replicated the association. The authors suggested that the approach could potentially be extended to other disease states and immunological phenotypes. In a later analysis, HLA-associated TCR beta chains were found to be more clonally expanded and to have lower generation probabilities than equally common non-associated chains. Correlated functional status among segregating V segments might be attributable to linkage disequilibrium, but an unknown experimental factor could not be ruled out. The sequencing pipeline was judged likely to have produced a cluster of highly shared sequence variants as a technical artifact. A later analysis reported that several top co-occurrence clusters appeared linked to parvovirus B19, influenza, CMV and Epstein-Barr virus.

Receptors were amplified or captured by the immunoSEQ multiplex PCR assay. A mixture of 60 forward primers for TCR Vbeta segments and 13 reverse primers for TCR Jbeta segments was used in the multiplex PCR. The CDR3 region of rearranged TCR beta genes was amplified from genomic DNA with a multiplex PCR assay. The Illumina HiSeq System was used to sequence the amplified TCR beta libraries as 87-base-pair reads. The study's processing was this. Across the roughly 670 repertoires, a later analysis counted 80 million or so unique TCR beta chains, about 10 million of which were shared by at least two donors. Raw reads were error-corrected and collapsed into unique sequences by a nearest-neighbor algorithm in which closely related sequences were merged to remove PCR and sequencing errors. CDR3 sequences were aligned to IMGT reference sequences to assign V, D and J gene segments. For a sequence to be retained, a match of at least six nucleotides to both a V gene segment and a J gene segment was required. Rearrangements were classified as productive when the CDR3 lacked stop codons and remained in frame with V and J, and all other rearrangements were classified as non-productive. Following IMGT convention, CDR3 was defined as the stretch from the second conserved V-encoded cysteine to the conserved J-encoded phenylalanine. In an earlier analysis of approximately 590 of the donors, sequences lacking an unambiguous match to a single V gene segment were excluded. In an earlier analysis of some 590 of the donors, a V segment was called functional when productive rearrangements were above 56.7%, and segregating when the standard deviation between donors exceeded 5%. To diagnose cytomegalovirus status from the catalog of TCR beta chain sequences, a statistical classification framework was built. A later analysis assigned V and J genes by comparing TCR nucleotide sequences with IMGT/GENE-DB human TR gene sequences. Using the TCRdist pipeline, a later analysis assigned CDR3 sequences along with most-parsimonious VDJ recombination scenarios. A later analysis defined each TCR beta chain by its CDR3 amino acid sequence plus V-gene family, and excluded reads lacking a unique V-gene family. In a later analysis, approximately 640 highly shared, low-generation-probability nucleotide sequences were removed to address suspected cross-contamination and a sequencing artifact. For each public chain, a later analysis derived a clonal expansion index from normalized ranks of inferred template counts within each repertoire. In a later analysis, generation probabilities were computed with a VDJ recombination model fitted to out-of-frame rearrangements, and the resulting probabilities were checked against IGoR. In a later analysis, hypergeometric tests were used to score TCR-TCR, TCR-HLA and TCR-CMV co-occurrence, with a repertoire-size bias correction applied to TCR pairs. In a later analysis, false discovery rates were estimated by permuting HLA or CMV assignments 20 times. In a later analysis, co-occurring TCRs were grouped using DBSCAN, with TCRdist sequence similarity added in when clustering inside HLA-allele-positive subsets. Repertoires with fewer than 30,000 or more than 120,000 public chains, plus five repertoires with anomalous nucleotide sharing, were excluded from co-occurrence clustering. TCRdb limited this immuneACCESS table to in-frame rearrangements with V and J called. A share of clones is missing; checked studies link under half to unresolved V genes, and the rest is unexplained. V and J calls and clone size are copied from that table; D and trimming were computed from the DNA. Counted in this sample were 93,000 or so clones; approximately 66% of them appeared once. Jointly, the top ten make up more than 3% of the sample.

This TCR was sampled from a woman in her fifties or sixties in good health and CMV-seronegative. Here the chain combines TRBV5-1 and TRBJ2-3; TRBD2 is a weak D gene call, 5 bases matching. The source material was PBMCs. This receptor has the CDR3 CASSRVGGTDTQYF. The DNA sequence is TGCGCCAGCAGCAGGGTAGGAGGAACAGATACGCAGTATTTT.